This TCR beta chain was profiled in a study of blood T cell repertoires in COVID-19 (dated by TCRdb to about 2020). Regarding the study in general: Collaborator samples came from the United States, Italy and Spain and covered acute and convalescent phases of COVID-19. HLA class I and class II types, where available, came from metadata supplied by the sample provider rather than from assay-based typing. Nearly every sample came with metadata listing a de-identified subject ID, COVID-19 status, age in years and sex. Subjects who had been exposed to COVID-19, were actively infected with it, or had recovered from it provided the deeply sampled blood TCRbeta repertoires that made up the dataset. The repertoires were released in a freely available public database intended as a resource for research on the immune response to SARS-CoV-2. Samples came from the ongoing ImmuneRACE study (first 160 participants) plus 1,254 subjects from 6 global collaborators. The prospective study material was composed of cDNA or gDNA derived from T cells, B-cell-depleted T cells, or PBMCs. Results and caveats for the whole study, not just this receptor: How much clinical and demographic metadata was included differed by source and by participant, and the metadata was provided uncurated.

Of note for this clone: There is no known antigen for this receptor. No base quality information exists; no much larger clone differs at one position.

Taken from cysteine to phenylalanine, the CDR3 has 15 residues. The read is trimmed to its CDR3 DNA, 45 bases read in frame from base 1. V and J are truncated by 2 bases and 2 bases respectively, leaving an intervening sequence of 13 bases. Via the germline V gene, CDR1 is SGHRS and CDR2 YFSETQ. A second Seattle source provided samples from volunteer blood donors who had recovered from COVID-19. Collaborating institutions collected whole blood in K2EDTA tubes following their own protocols. For TCRbeta analysis, collaborators shipped samples in one of three forms: frozen whole blood, isolated PBMCs, or DNA extracted from either of those sample types. The immunoSEQ Assay, a bias-controlled multiplex PCR, was used to amplify TCRbeta CDR3 regions from genomic DNA. Under the source paper's analysis protocol: The number of nucleated cells in each sample was estimated from the amplification of reference gene primers within the assay. Sequence reads were collapsed and filtered to measure the absolute abundance of every unique TCRbeta CDR3 rearrangement. For each sample, productive Simpson clonality was calculated by taking the square root of Simpson's diversity index across productive rearrangements. Here the immuneACCESS table is served through TCRdb, limited to in-frame sequences with V and J called. Missing clones are a known gap in these copies; in checked studies unresolved V genes cover under half, and the rest lacks a known reason. The V and J calls and clone size come from that table; D and trimming were worked out from the DNA. This sample lists 200,000 to 300,000 clones; around nine tenths were detected once. The top ten hold 1.5% to 2% of the sample.

This receptor was identified in a woman aged 55-75 years who had recovered from COVID-19. The V and J genes are TRBV5-1 and TRBJ1-1, with a weak D call of TRBD1 (5 bases match). The sample taken for sequencing was peripheral blood. The CDR3 protein sequence reads: CASSFGWGENTEAFF. The DNA is as follows: TGCGCCAGCAGCTTTGGTTGGGGGGAAAACACTGAAGCTTTCTTT. The reference TRBV5-1 and TRBJ1-1 proteins fill in what lies around the CDR3, so the full variable domain reads KAGVTQTPRYLIKTRGQQVTLSCSPISGHRSVSWYQQTPGQGLQFLFEYFSETQRNKGNFPGRFSGRQFSNSRSEMNVSTLELGDSALYLCASSFGWGENTEAFFGQGTRLTVV.